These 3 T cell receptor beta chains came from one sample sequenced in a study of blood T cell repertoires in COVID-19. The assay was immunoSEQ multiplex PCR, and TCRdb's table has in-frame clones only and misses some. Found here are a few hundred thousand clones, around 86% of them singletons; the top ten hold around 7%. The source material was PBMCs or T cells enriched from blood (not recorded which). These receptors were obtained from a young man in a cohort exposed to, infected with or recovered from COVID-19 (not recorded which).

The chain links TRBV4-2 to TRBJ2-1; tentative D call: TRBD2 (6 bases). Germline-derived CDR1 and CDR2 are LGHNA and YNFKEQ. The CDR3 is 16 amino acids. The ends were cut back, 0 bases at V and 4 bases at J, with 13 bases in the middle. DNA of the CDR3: TGTGCCAGCAGCCAAGATCGCCGGGAGCGATACAATGAGCAGTTCTTC. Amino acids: CASSQDRRERYNEQFF.

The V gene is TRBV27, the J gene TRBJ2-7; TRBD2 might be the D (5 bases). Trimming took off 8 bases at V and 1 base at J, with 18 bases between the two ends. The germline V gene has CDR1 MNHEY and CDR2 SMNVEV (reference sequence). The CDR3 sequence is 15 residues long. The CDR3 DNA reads TGTGCCAGCCCCAAACCGCGGGCGGTTTCCTACGAGCAGTACTTC. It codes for CASPKPRAVSYEQYF.

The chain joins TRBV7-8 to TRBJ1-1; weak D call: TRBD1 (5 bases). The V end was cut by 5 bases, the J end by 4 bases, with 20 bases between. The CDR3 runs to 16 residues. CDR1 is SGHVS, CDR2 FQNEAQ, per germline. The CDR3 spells CASSPRWGGSVTEAFF. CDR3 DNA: TGTGCCAGCAGCCCCCGCTGGGGGGGTTCGGTCACTGAAGCTTTCTTT.